This TCR beta chain was recovered during a study of cytomegalovirus exposure and HLA in healthy donors. General study findings and limits: Researchers counted around 170 TCR beta chains as cytomegalovirus-associated. Highly shared variants forming one cluster were likely a sequencing artifact. With DRB1 most and HLA-C fewest, TCR association rates differed between HLA loci in a later analysis. An analysis that came later showed most CMV-associated TCR beta chains appearing HLA-restricted.

The PCR contained 60 Vbeta and 13 Jbeta primers. Assay used: immunoSEQ multiplex PCR; TCRdb lists only in-frame clones, some missing. The profile covers 150,000 to 200,000 clones, with approximately 83% appearing a single time and roughly 9.3% taken by the ten largest. On this clone itself: What it recognizes is unknown.

CDR1 is SGHTA and CDR2 is FQGNSA in the germline V gene. The V gene end was trimmed by 2 bases and the J gene end by 4 bases; junction bases not matched to a gene: 6. CDR3 length: 15 residues. This TCR was recovered from a man aged 18-30 years in good health and CMV-seropositive. Sequencing used PBMCs. The chain links TRBV7-2 to TRBJ1-2, with 8 bases that match TRBD1. The CDR3 loop reads CASSLSGGDRYGYTF. CDR3 DNA sequence: TGTGCCAGCAGCTTATCAGGGGGCGATCGCTATGGCTACACCTTC.